The rows below give T cell receptor beta chains drawn from one sample of a study of T cell changes during pregnancy in multiple sclerosis. Profiled with immunoSEQ multiplex PCR; TCRdb holds only in-frame clones, not every one. The sample lists approximately 97,000 clones; about nine tenths were seen once. The sample here was peripheral blood, taken after pregnancy. These receptors came from a female donor in good health, enrolled as a control in a pregnancy study. Each CDR3 is given with its conserved first and last residue. The order of the fields is J gene, clone size, D gene, V gene, CDR3 protein, CDR3 DNA. The D gene is left open where the match is weak. Expanded clones get a size class; other rows say once, few or many, or leave the size out.

j_gene: TRBJ1-1
abundance: -
d_gene: -
v_gene: TRBV7-9
CDR3aa: CASSFDRKNTEAFF
CDR3nt: TGTGCCAGTAGCTTCGACAGAAAGAACACTGAAGCTTTCTTT

j_gene: TRBJ1-2
abundance: -
d_gene: TRBD1
v_gene: TRBV29-1
CDR3aa: CSVLTGGGYGYTF
CDR3nt: TGCAGCGTTTTAACAGGGGGCGGCTATGGCTACACCTTC

j_gene: TRBJ2-7
abundance: -
d_gene: TRBD1
v_gene: TRBV5-1
CDR3aa: CASSLGDSPGWGNYEQYF
CDR3nt: TGCGCCAGCAGCTTGGGGGACAGCCCAGGGTGGGGAAACTACGAGCAGTACTTC

j_gene: TRBJ2-3
abundance: -
d_gene: -
v_gene: TRBV7-3
CDR3aa: CASSSQASGTDTQYF
CDR3nt: TGTGCCAGCAGCTCCCAGGCTAGCGGCACAGATACGCAGTATTTT

j_gene: TRBJ2-3
abundance: -
d_gene: -
v_gene: TRBV13
CDR3aa: CASSFADNTDTQYF
CDR3nt: TGTGCCAGCAGCTTCGCGGACAACACAGATACGCAGTATTTT

j_gene: TRBJ1-5
abundance: -
d_gene: -
v_gene: TRBV15
CDR3aa: CATSRVGGDQPQHF
CDR3nt: TGTGCCACCAGCAGAGTTGGAGGGGACCAGCCCCAGCATTTT

j_gene: TRBJ2-3
abundance: -
d_gene: -
v_gene: TRBV7-6
CDR3aa: CASSSQTGLSTDTQYF
CDR3nt: TGTGCCAGCAGCTCACAGACAGGACTTAGCACAGATACGCAGTATTTT

j_gene: TRBJ2-4
abundance: -
d_gene: -
v_gene: TRBV6-6
CDR3aa: CASSHGEPPKNIQYF
CDR3nt: TGTGCCAGCAGTCACGGGGAGCCCCCCAAAAACATTCAGTACTTC

j_gene: TRBJ1-2
abundance: -
d_gene: -
v_gene: TRBV5-6
CDR3aa: CASSLAIRYTF
CDR3nt: TGTGCCAGCAGCTTGGCAATTCGGTACACCTTC

j_gene: TRBJ2-7
abundance: -
d_gene: -
v_gene: TRBV5-6
CDR3aa: CASSPNPTSDYEQYF
CDR3nt: TGTGCCAGCAGCCCAAACCCGACTTCAGACTACGAGCAGTACTTC

j_gene: TRBJ1-5
abundance: -
d_gene: TRBD1
v_gene: TRBV10-3
CDR3aa: CAISQTGASQPQHF
CDR3nt: TGTGCCATCAGCCAGACAGGGGCAAGTCAGCCCCAGCATTTT

j_gene: TRBJ2-1
abundance: -
d_gene: -
v_gene: TRBV6-5
CDR3aa: CASSYLGGGRNEQFF
CDR3nt: TGTGCCAGCAGTTACTTGGGGGGGGGCCGAAATGAGCAGTTCTTC

j_gene: TRBJ1-1
abundance: few
d_gene: TRBD1
v_gene: TRBV9
CDR3aa: CASSVLQGDTEAFF
CDR3nt: TGTGCCAGCAGCGTCCTACAGGGGGACACTGAAGCTTTCTTT

j_gene: TRBJ2-3
abundance: -
d_gene: -
v_gene: TRBV5-4
CDR3aa: CASSLGGGGRTDTQYF
CDR3nt: TGTGCCAGCAGCTTGGGCGGCGGGGGCCGCACAGATACGCAGTATTTT

j_gene: TRBJ2-1
abundance: once
d_gene: TRBD1
v_gene: TRBV5-6
CDR3aa: CASSSRDSHNEQFF
CDR3nt: TGTGCCAGCAGCTCTCGGGACAGTCATAATGAGCAGTTCTTC

j_gene: TRBJ1-2
abundance: -
d_gene: -
v_gene: TRBV7-9
CDR3aa: CASSFGSEINYGYTF
CDR3nt: TGTGCCAGCAGCTTCGGAAGCGAAATTAACTATGGCTACACCTTC

j_gene: TRBJ1-6
abundance: few
d_gene: TRBD1
v_gene: TRBV2
CDR3aa: CASSDTGTGRSPLHF
CDR3nt: TGTGCCAGCAGTGACACCGGGACAGGGCGATCACCCCTCCACTTT

j_gene: TRBJ2-7
abundance: -
d_gene: -
v_gene: TRBV7-2
CDR3aa: CASSLDYKESEQYF
CDR3nt: TGTGCCAGCAGCTTAGATTACAAGGAGTCGGAGCAGTACTTC

j_gene: TRBJ2-1
abundance: -
d_gene: -
v_gene: TRBV5-1
CDR3aa: CASSYGGSGLNEQFF
CDR3nt: TGCGCCAGCAGCTACGGCGGTAGCGGTCTAAATGAGCAGTTCTTC

j_gene: TRBJ1-5
abundance: -
d_gene: -
v_gene: TRBV7-2
CDR3aa: CASSSRGTSNQPQHF
CDR3nt: TGTGCCAGCAGTTCCAGAGGTACAAGCAATCAGCCCCAGCATTTT

j_gene: TRBJ2-5
abundance: once
d_gene: TRBD1
v_gene: TRBV5-5
CDR3aa: CASSPGDRAYQETQYF
CDR3nt: TGTGCCAGCAGCCCAGGGGACAGGGCCTACCAAGAGACCCAGTACTTC

j_gene: TRBJ2-7
abundance: once
d_gene: -
v_gene: TRBV27
CDR3aa: CASRRQRGIVSDEQYF
CDR3nt: TGTGCCAGTCGTCGGCAAAGAGGGATCGTTAGCGACGAGCAGTACTTC

j_gene: TRBJ2-3
abundance: -
d_gene: TRBD2
v_gene: TRBV7-9
CDR3aa: CASRERASGGFSTDTQYF
CDR3nt: TGTGCCAGCAGGGAGAGAGCTAGCGGGGGGTTCAGCACAGATACGCAGTATTTT

j_gene: TRBJ1-4
abundance: -
d_gene: -
v_gene: TRBV5-1
CDR3aa: CASKIPGEKLFF
CDR3nt: TGCGCCAGCAAAATACCAGGAGAAAAACTGTTTTTT

j_gene: TRBJ1-2
abundance: -
d_gene: TRBD1
v_gene: TRBV7-9
CDR3aa: CASSSGQGMGSDGYTF
CDR3nt: TGTGCCAGCAGCTCGGGACAGGGGATGGGTTCCGATGGCTACACCTTC

j_gene: TRBJ2-7
abundance: -
d_gene: -
v_gene: TRBV5-1
CDR3aa: CASGKTESLEQYF
CDR3nt: TGCGCCAGCGGGAAGACAGAATCCCTCGAGCAGTACTTC

j_gene: TRBJ2-7
abundance: -
d_gene: TRBD2
v_gene: TRBV5-7
CDR3aa: CASRTSLGSYEQYF
CDR3nt: TGTGCCAGCAGGACTAGCCTGGGCTCCTACGAGCAGTACTTC

j_gene: TRBJ2-7
abundance: -
d_gene: TRBD1
v_gene: TRBV29-1
CDR3aa: CSVAQQGATYEQYF
CDR3nt: TGCAGCGTTGCGCAACAGGGGGCCACCTACGAGCAGTACTTC

j_gene: TRBJ2-2
abundance: -
d_gene: -
v_gene: TRBV9
CDR3aa: CASSVLPTGELFF
CDR3nt: TGTGCCAGCAGCGTTCTCCCCACCGGGGAGCTGTTTTTT

j_gene: TRBJ2-1
abundance: -
d_gene: TRBD1
v_gene: TRBV9
CDR3aa: CASSVAGQGGQFF
CDR3nt: TGTGCCAGCAGCGTAGCTGGACAGGGTGGGCAGTTCTTC

j_gene: TRBJ2-2
abundance: -
d_gene: TRBD1
v_gene: TRBV7-9
CDR3aa: CASSGPGQGKKKNTGELFF
CDR3nt: TGTGCCAGCAGCGGACCGGGACAGGGGAAAAAGAAGAACACCGGGGAGCTGTTTTTT

j_gene: TRBJ1-2
abundance: -
d_gene: TRBD1
v_gene: TRBV7-9
CDR3aa: CASKMTGGDGYTF
CDR3nt: TGTGCCAGCAAAATGACAGGGGGCGATGGCTACACCTTC

j_gene: TRBJ1-1
abundance: -
d_gene: -
v_gene: TRBV7-3
CDR3aa: CASSLGGTNTEAFF
CDR3nt: TGTGCCAGCAGCTTAGGCGGTACGAACACTGAAGCTTTCTTT

j_gene: TRBJ1-1
abundance: -
d_gene: -
v_gene: TRBV19
CDR3aa: CASSIMGGGTEAFF
CDR3nt: TGTGCCAGTAGTATAATGGGGGGAGGCACTGAAGCTTTCTTT

j_gene: TRBJ2-5
abundance: -
d_gene: -
v_gene: TRBV15
CDR3aa: CATSRGSQETQYF
CDR3nt: TGTGCCACCAGTAGGGGTTCCCAAGAGACCCAGTACTTC

j_gene: TRBJ2-3
abundance: -
d_gene: TRBD2
v_gene: TRBV7-2
CDR3aa: CASSLGLAGMDTQYF
CDR3nt: TGTGCCAGCAGCTTGGGACTAGCGGGGATGGATACGCAGTATTTT

j_gene: TRBJ2-7
abundance: -
d_gene: TRBD2
v_gene: TRBV6-6
CDR3aa: CASRTSGGNEQYF
CDR3nt: TGTGCCAGCCGGACTAGCGGGGGGAACGAGCAGTACTTC

j_gene: TRBJ2-6
abundance: -
d_gene: -
v_gene: TRBV7-6
CDR3aa: CASSFMSSPGANVLTF
CDR3nt: TGTGCCAGCAGCTTCATGTCGAGCCCTGGGGCCAACGTCCTGACTTTC

j_gene: TRBJ2-2
abundance: -
d_gene: TRBD2
v_gene: TRBV4-3
CDR3aa: CASSQDTTSGGYTWELFF
CDR3nt: TGCGCCAGCAGCCAAGATACGACTAGCGGGGGCTACACGTGGGAGCTGTTTTTT

j_gene: TRBJ2-1
abundance: -
d_gene: -
v_gene: TRBV5-6
CDR3aa: CASSSGVSRPNEQFF
CDR3nt: TGTGCCAGCAGCTCGGGGGTCAGCCGTCCCAATGAGCAGTTCTTC

j_gene: TRBJ2-7
abundance: -
d_gene: -
v_gene: TRBV7-9
CDR3aa: CASSSWRNEQYF
CDR3nt: TGTGCCAGCAGCTCGTGGAGGAACGAGCAGTACTTC

j_gene: TRBJ1-6
abundance: -
d_gene: -
v_gene: TRBV14
CDR3aa: CASSQDQQGNSPLHF
CDR3nt: TGTGCCAGCAGCCAAGATCAACAGGGAAATTCACCCCTCCACTTT

j_gene: TRBJ2-7
abundance: once
d_gene: -
v_gene: TRBV9
CDR3aa: CASSAGSTYEQYF
CDR3nt: TGTGCCAGCAGCGCAGGAAGTACCTACGAGCAGTACTTC

j_gene: TRBJ2-1
abundance: -
d_gene: -
v_gene: TRBV20-1
CDR3aa: CSARDNSEQFF
CDR3nt: TGCAGTGCTAGAGATAACTCTGAGCAGTTCTTC

j_gene: TRBJ2-7
abundance: -
d_gene: -
v_gene: TRBV7-2
CDR3aa: CASSYRDLAYEQYF
CDR3nt: TGTGCCAGCAGCTACCGGGACTTAGCCTACGAGCAGTACTTC

j_gene: TRBJ2-7
abundance: -
d_gene: TRBD1
v_gene: TRBV6-1
CDR3aa: CASSEARAGGFGEQYF
CDR3nt: TGTGCCAGCAGTGAAGCGCGGGCAGGGGGCTTCGGCGAGCAGTACTTC

j_gene: TRBJ2-3
abundance: -
d_gene: TRBD2
v_gene: TRBV14
CDR3aa: CASDKGPSGAGTQYF
CDR3nt: TGTGCCAGCGATAAGGGGCCTAGCGGGGCCGGGACGCAGTATTTT

j_gene: TRBJ1-1
abundance: -
d_gene: TRBD1
v_gene: TRBV6-1
CDR3aa: CASSGGQGYTEAFF
CDR3nt: TGTGCCAGCAGTGGGGGACAGGGGTACACTGAAGCTTTCTTT

j_gene: TRBJ2-5
abundance: -
d_gene: TRBD1
v_gene: TRBV27
CDR3aa: CASSLLAGQGKGLETQYF
CDR3nt: TGTGCCAGCAGTTTATTGGCTGGACAGGGTAAAGGATTGGAGACCCAGTACTTC

j_gene: TRBJ2-3
abundance: -
d_gene: -
v_gene: TRBV6-6
CDR3aa: CASRGGSTDTQYF
CDR3nt: TGTGCCAGCAGGGGGGGTAGCACAGATACGCAGTATTTT

j_gene: TRBJ2-2
abundance: -
d_gene: -
v_gene: TRBV19
CDR3aa: CASSIDFAGKAGELFF
CDR3nt: TGTGCCAGTAGTATAGATTTCGCAGGGAAAGCCGGGGAGCTGTTTTTT

j_gene: TRBJ1-1
abundance: -
d_gene: TRBD1
v_gene: TRBV6-1
CDR3aa: CASRGTGRGEAFF
CDR3nt: TGTGCCAGCAGGGGGACAGGGAGGGGTGAAGCTTTCTTT

j_gene: TRBJ2-7
abundance: -
d_gene: -
v_gene: TRBV2
CDR3aa: CASSEGQSGYEQYF
CDR3nt: TGTGCCAGCAGTGAAGGACAATCCGGCTACGAGCAGTACTTC

j_gene: TRBJ1-4
abundance: -
d_gene: -
v_gene: TRBV7-2
CDR3aa: CASSLKTVLGDEKLFF
CDR3nt: TGTGCCAGCAGCCTGAAGACAGTTTTGGGTGATGAAAAACTGTTTTTT